Here is one T cell receptor (beta chain) with its context. As yet, its antigen is unknown. This cohort consisted of healthy bone marrow donors. This sample is part of a study of cytomegalovirus exposure and HLA in healthy donors. Study outcomes and limitations: Reported performance of the classifier showed diagnosis of cytomegalovirus status with high specificity and sensitivity.

PCR was performed using 60 Vbeta and 13 Jbeta primers. Repertoires were generated with immunoSEQ multiplex PCR, while TCRdb's copy carries only in-frame clones and drops some. Of over 75,000 clones listed, approximately 79% are singletons. Trimming took off 0 bases at V and 4 bases at J, with 10 bases between the two ends. Germline V lookup: CDR1 SGHNT, CDR2 YYREEE (reference sequence). The CDR3 runs to 14 residues. This clonotype was sampled from a female donor in good health and CMV-seronegative. The rearrangement links TRBV5-4 to TRBJ1-1; D is perhaps TRBD1 (5 bases). Sequenced sample: PBMCs. The CDR3 DNA reads TGTGCCAGCAGCTTGGAACACACAGGCACTGAAGCTTTCTTT. Protein: CASSLEHTGTEAFF.